The T cell receptor beta chain under discussion was sequenced for a study of blood T cell repertoires in COVID-19. Study-level information: The analysed material was cDNA or gDNA that came from T cells, B-cell-depleted T cells, or PBMCs.

Here immunoSEQ multiplex PCR was the method, and the copy in TCRdb shows in-frame clones only, minus some. The sample holds roughly 230,000 clones, about 85% seen once. This clone has more than one count but fewer than ten. V was pared by 7 bases and J by 0 bases, with 13 bases between. The CDR3 is made up of 15 amino acids. CDR1 and CDR2 (germline): LNHDA, SQIVND (reference sequence). Individuals aged about 18 to 100 years were recruited from 24 US areas. Cohorts were based on clinical histories the participants reported. A PCR-confirmed or clinician-diagnosed COVID-19 case had contacted exposed participants within 2 weeks of entry.

The specimen sequenced was PBMCs or T cells enriched from blood (not recorded which). This sequence originates from a woman in her forties or fifties who had been exposed to COVID-19. This rearrangement joins TRBV19 to TRBJ1-3; no reliable D call. The CDR3 sequence is CASTLADNSGNTIYF. The DNA for the CDR3 is TGTGCCAGTACTCTTGCGGATAACTCTGGAAACACCATATATTTT.